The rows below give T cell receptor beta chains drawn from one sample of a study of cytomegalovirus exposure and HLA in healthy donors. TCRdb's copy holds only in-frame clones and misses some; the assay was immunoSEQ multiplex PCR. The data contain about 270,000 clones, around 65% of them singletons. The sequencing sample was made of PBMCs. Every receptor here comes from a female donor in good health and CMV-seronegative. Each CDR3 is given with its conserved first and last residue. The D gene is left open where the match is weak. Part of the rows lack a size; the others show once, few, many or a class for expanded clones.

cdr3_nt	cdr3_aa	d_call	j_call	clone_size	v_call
TGTGCCAGCAGCCTCCGGGACTTAAACACCGGGGAGCTGTTTTTT	CASSLRDLNTGELFF	-	TRBJ2-2	-	TRBV7-8
TGCGCCAGCAGCGCTCAGGGGTTGCTAGTGGGGCGTGGTACTGAAGCTTTCTTT	CASSAQGLLVGRGTEAFF	-	TRBJ1-1	-	TRBV5-1
TGTGCCAGCAGTGACTCGGAGCGGCGAGAGCAGTTCTTC	CASSDSERREQFF	-	TRBJ2-1	-	TRBV6-4
TGCGCCAGCAGCCCCATACCCGGACTAGCGGGAAATGAGCAGTTCTTC	CASSPIPGLAGNEQFF	TRBD2	TRBJ2-1	-	TRBV5-1
TGTGCCAGCAGTGAAGAGGGAGGGCAGCAAAACATTCAGTACTTC	CASSEEGGQQNIQYF	TRBD2	TRBJ2-4	-	TRBV6-1
TGTGCCAGCTCCGTACTGGCGGGGGGGCAGGACAGCCCTTTATCCACTGAAGCTTTCTTT	CASSVLAGGQDSPLSTEAFF	-	TRBJ1-1	few	TRBV18
TGCGCCAGCAGCCCTTTAGGGGACAGGGCCCTCCACGAGCAGTACTTC	CASSPLGDRALHEQYF	TRBD1	TRBJ2-7	few	TRBV4-1
TGTGCCAGCAGTACGCGCGACAGGGGTGCTGACGAGCAGTACTTC	CASSTRDRGADEQYF	TRBD1	TRBJ2-7	-	TRBV28
TGTGCCAGCAGCCGGGAGGGGAGCTCCTACAATGAGCAGTTCTTC	CASSREGSSYNEQFF	TRBD2	TRBJ2-1	-	TRBV7-9
TGTGCCAGCAGTGAAGCGCTTGGCAGGGGAGAGGATGGCTACACCTTC	CASSEALGRGEDGYTF	-	TRBJ1-2	-	TRBV6-1
TGCGCCAGCAGCGGGTGGACTAGCGGGGTTCAAGAGACCCAGTACTTC	CASSGWTSGVQETQYF	TRBD2	TRBJ2-5	-	TRBV5-1
TGTGCCAGCAGTTCCGGGACAGGCAGCTCCTATAATTCACCCCTCCACTTT	CASSSGTGSSYNSPLHF	TRBD1	TRBJ1-6	few	TRBV27
TGTGCCAGCAGCCAAGATCCCAAGACTAGCGGGAGGGCGAATACCGGCAATGAGCAGTTCTTC	CASSQDPKTSGRANTGNEQFF	TRBD2	TRBJ2-1	-	TRBV4-2
TGTGCCAGCAGCTTTGCTAGCGGGACAAAGCAGTTCTTC	CASSFASGTKQFF	TRBD2	TRBJ2-1	few	TRBV5-8
TGTGCCAGCAGTGGCTCAGGGGAAGGCTACACCTTC	CASSGSGEGYTF	-	TRBJ1-2	once	TRBV28
TGTGCCAGTAGTTCGGGACAGGTCAATCAGCCCCAGCATTTT	CASSSGQVNQPQHF	TRBD1	TRBJ1-5	once	TRBV19
TGTGCCAGCCGTTTTAGCGATACGCAGTATTTT	CASRFSDTQYF	-	TRBJ2-3	-	TRBV27
TGTGCCAGCACTACTCGGCAGGGGGCAGGCGGCTACACCTTC	CASTTRQGAGGYTF	TRBD1	TRBJ1-2	-	TRBV6-1
TGCGCCAGCAGCTTATTGGGAGGCGAGAGCTCCTACGAGCAGTACTTC	CASSLLGGESSYEQYF	-	TRBJ2-7	few	TRBV5-1
TGTGCCAGCTCACCACCAGACGGGACACCTAATGAAGCTTTCTTT	CASSPPDGTPNEAFF	-	TRBJ1-1	-	TRBV18
TGCGCCAGCAGCTTAAGGGACAGGGGAGACGAGCAGTACTTC	CASSLRDRGDEQYF	TRBD1	TRBJ2-7	-	TRBV4-1
TGTGCCACCTGGCCCAGCGGGAGCTCCTACAATGAGCAGTTCTTC	CATWPSGSSYNEQFF	TRBD2	TRBJ2-1	-	TRBV6-5
TGCAGCGTTGTTGGACAGCACCTAACCTACGAGCAGTACTTC	CSVVGQHLTYEQYF	-	TRBJ2-7	-	TRBV29-1
TGTGCCAGCAGCTCGGGGGGCGGGAGTCCCCTTGAAACCCAGTACTTC	CASSSGGGSPLETQYF	-	TRBJ2-5	-	TRBV5-4
TGCGCCAGCAGCTTAGGACACAACCTCATGAACACTGAAGCTTTCTTT	CASSLGHNLMNTEAFF	-	TRBJ1-1	-	TRBV5-1
TGTGCCAGCAGCACAGGACTAGAGGCGTACAGTGAGCAGTTCTTC	CASSTGLEAYSEQFF	TRBD2	TRBJ2-1	-	TRBV5-8
TGTGCCAGCTCACCACCGATGTCGGGAGGGCCGGGGGAACAGTACTTC	CASSPPMSGGPGEQYF	TRBD2	TRBJ2-7	-	TRBV18
TGTGCCTGGCTCGACGTAGCCTCCTACGAGCAGTACTTC	CAWLDVASYEQYF	-	TRBJ2-7	few	TRBV30
TGTGCCAGCAGTGGGATCGCGGGGCTCCCGGGCGGGAAGAACTTC	CASSGIAGLPGGKNF	-	TRBJ2-7	-	TRBV2
TGCGCCAGCAGTTGGACAGGTGCAAACACTGAAGCTTTCTTT	CASSWTGANTEAFF	TRBD1	TRBJ1-1	-	TRBV10-1
TGTGCCAGCACAGCGGGAGTGGCCCAAGAGACCCAGTACTTC	CASTAGVAQETQYF	TRBD2	TRBJ2-5	-	TRBV6-1
TGTGCCAGAAGCCCTTTTCGGTGCGCAACTAATGAAAAACTGTTTTTT	CARSPFRCATNEKLFF	-	TRBJ1-4	-	TRBV5-3
TGTGCCACCTCAAGGGAGCGGGGATACAATGAGCAGTTCTTC	CATSRERGYNEQFF	TRBD2	TRBJ2-1	once	TRBV28
TGTGCCAGCAGGCCCGGACAGGTGGGCAATCAGCCCCAGCATTTT	CASRPGQVGNQPQHF	TRBD1	TRBJ1-5	-	TRBV6-5
TGTGCCAGCAGCTCGTCTCTCAAGCCTTCGGAGGACACTGAAGCTTTCTTT	CASSSSLKPSEDTEAFF	-	TRBJ1-1	-	TRBV7-8
TGTGCCAGCAGCCGAACAGGGGGGGACTATGGCTACACCTTC	CASSRTGGDYGYTF	TRBD1	TRBJ1-2	-	TRBV4-2
TGTGCCAGCAGTGAAGTATGGACAACCAATGAGCAGTTCTTC	CASSEVWTTNEQFF	-	TRBJ2-1	-	TRBV6-1
TGTGCCAGCAGGGAGACAGGGGGAAGTGGAAACACCATATATTTT	CASRETGGSGNTIYF	TRBD1	TRBJ1-3	few	TRBV6-1
TGTGCCAGCAGTCCCCTGGATTGGGGGGGAACCGGGGAGCTGTTTTTT	CASSPLDWGGTGELFF	TRBD2	TRBJ2-2	-	TRBV27
TGCGCCAGCAGCCCCCGGGACAGCCGTCCAGAGACCCAGTACTTC	CASSPRDSRPETQYF	TRBD1	TRBJ2-5	-	TRBV5-1
TGTGCCAGCTCAACGACAGGGCAAACTGAAGCTTTCTTT	CASSTTGQTEAFF	TRBD1	TRBJ1-1	-	TRBV18
TGTGCCAGCAGATCTTGGCGAGGGGGGGAAGACGAGCAGTACTTC	CASRSWRGGEDEQYF	-	TRBJ2-7	-	TRBV27
TGTGCCAGCAGCCTACCGGGAAAACCCTACGAGCAGTACTTC	CASSLPGKPYEQYF	-	TRBJ2-7	-	TRBV5-5
TGTGCCAGCAGAATAGCGGGCCACGGGTCGGAGCAGTTCTTC	CASRIAGHGSEQFF	TRBD2	TRBJ2-1	few	TRBV6-5
TGTGCCAGCAGCGAGGGAGTGGGGCAGTTCTTC	CASSEGVGQFF	-	TRBJ2-1	-	TRBV9
TGTGCCAGCAGTTTATGGCAGGGGGCCTACGAGCAGTACTTC	CASSLWQGAYEQYF	TRBD1	TRBJ2-7	few	TRBV27